The 5 T cell receptor beta chains below come from one sample, sequenced in a study of Ad26.COV2.S vaccination and SARS-CoV-2 variants. Documented treatment: roughly 19 received Ad26.COV2.S at low or high dose, single or two shots; several received placebo; per-sample allocation not given. Sampling happened 63 days after the first vaccine or placebo injection. Here immunoSEQ multiplex PCR was the method, and the copy in TCRdb shows in-frame clones only, minus some. The sample has some 410,000 clones, approximately 92% seen once. The sequencing here drew on peripheral blood, taken in a trial of Ad26.COV2.S vaccine versus placebo. The receptors here all came from a person between 18 and 60 years old who received the Ad26.COV2.S COVID-19 vaccine or a placebo.

The chain combines TRBV28 with TRBJ1-3; D remains unclear. The CDR3 sequence is 13 residues long. The germline V gene has CDR1 MDHEN and CDR2 SYDVKM. The V end was cut by 8 bases, the J end by 4 bases, with 12 bases between. CDR3 coding DNA: TGTGCCAGCCTCGGGAGACACGGAAACACCATATATTTT. Amino acids: CASLGRHGNTIYF.

The rearrangement uses TRBV5-1 and TRBJ1-4; tentative D call: TRBD1 (6 bases). Deletions cut 0 bases from V and 10 bases from J, with 7 bases between. Germline V gene lookup returns CDR1 SGHRS and CDR2 YFSETQ. The CDR3 is 12 amino acids. CDR3 bases: TGCGCCAGCAGCTTGGACAGGGTAAAACTGTTTTTT. This gives the protein CASSLDRVKLFF. The variable domain in full, completed from reference TRBV5-1 and TRBJ1-4, reads KAGVTQTPRYLIKTRGQQVTLSCSPISGHRSVSWYQQTPGQGLQFLFEYFSETQRNKGNFPGRFSGRQFSNSRSEMNVSTLELGDSALYLCASSLDRVKLFFGSGTQLSVL.

V usage is TRBV15 and J usage is TRBJ2-1, with D perhaps matching TRBD2 (5 bases). CDR3 size: 14 residues. Germline assignment: CDR1 LNHNV and CDR2 YYDKDF (reference sequence). With 0 bases removed from V and 9 bases from J, the gap between germline ends came to 12 bases. The CDR3 sequence is CATSRDYGVGEQFF. Written as DNA, the CDR3 is TGTGCCACCAGCAGAGATTACGGGGTCGGTGAGCAGTTCTTC. Full variable domain (missing parts from reference TRBV15 and TRBJ2-1): DAMVIQNPRYQVTQFGKPVTLSCSQTLNHNVMYWYQQKSSQAPKLLFHYYDKDFNNEADTPDNFQSRRPNTSFCFLDIRSPGLGDTAMYLCATSRDYGVGEQFFGPGTRLTVL.

The V and J genes are TRBV7-2 and TRBJ2-5, with 11 nucleotides matching TRBD2. This CDR3 spans 14 amino acids. Germline V gene sequence: CDR1 SGHTA, CDR2 FQGNSA. With V trimmed by 6 bases and J by 2 bases, 2 bases remained unmatched. In DNA, the CDR3 is TGTGCCAGCAGTCGGACTAGCGGGCAAGAGACCCAGTACTTC. Its protein product is CASSRTSGQETQYF.

CDR3 bases: TGTGCCAGCAGCTTACTCCCTGAACTAGCGGGGGGGCCGGTAGATACGCAGTATTTT. Encoded protein: CASSLLPELAGGPVDTQYF. This chain connects TRBV7-6 to TRBJ2-3; TRBD2 aligns across 13 bases. CDR1 is SGHVS, CDR2 FNYEAQ, per germline. The junction had 13 bases not matched to a gene; V was cut back by 2 bases and J by 5 bases. The CDR3 contains 19 residues.